This TCR beta chain was captured by sequencing in a study of regulatory T cells in long-lasting Graves disease. On the study more broadly: The term persistent Graves' disease signified upward of 5 years on antithyroid drugs with positive TSH receptor antibodies.

Germline assignment: CDR1 MNHEY and CDR2 SVGAGI. This CDR3 has 13 residues. With 5 bases removed from V and 7 bases from J, the gap between germline ends came to 13 bases. The time point: persistent/refractory GD, antithyroid drugs over 5 years with positive TRAb. With RNA extracted from PBMCs as input, the TCR library was made. According to the study, TCR beta libraries were built with iRepertoire HTBI primers and CDR3-region Arm-PCR. Per the original methods: The identification of approximately 62 TRBV and roughly 14 TRBJ segments was made across samples. TCRdb redid the calling of the multiplex PCR reads with MiXCR, one entry per CDR3 protein. V and J calls and clone size were set by TCRdb, not the authors. The sample shows about 460,000 distinct CDR3 sequences, about 22% of them seen only once.

Sequencing was performed on peripheral blood mononuclear cells (PBMCs), taken when the disease was refractory, from a patient treated with antithyroid drugs. The receptor was isolated from a female donor with Graves disease. The V and J genes are TRBV6-5 and TRBJ2-3; D is unresolved. CDR3 loop: CASSRLEVNTQYF. In DNA, the CDR3 is TGTGCCAGCAGTAGACTCGAGGTGAATACGCAGTATTTT.